Sequencing of this T cell receptor (beta chain) was carried out in a study of cytotoxic CD8 clonotypes in ibrutinib-treated CLL. Study at large: Responses: some 24 partial, 2 complete; after median roughly 63 months, 14 stayed remitted, some twelve progressed. Response samples came after a median about 12 months of treatment, range 6 to 36.

The table came from immunoSEQ multiplex PCR; TCRdb's copy has only in-frame clones and leaves some out. The profile shows tens of thousands of clones, more than 65% of them singletons. The CDR3 covers 14 residues. V was pared by 2 bases and J by 1 base, with 2 bases of the junction left unmatched. In germline, CDR1 is KGHSH, CDR2 LQKENI. This clone was observed a single time. The rearrangement links TRBV18 to TRBJ2-7; 7 bases are shared with TRBD1. The starting material was PBMCs, obtained before ibrutinib treatment. This receptor was taken from a human donor with chronic lymphocytic leukemia. CDR3 region: CASSPLGQSYEQYF. CDR3 coding DNA: TGTGCCAGCTCACCATTGGGACAGTCCTACGAGCAGTACTTC.